The T cell receptor (beta chain) under discussion was sequenced for a study of cytotoxic CD8 clonotypes in ibrutinib-treated CLL. Across the whole study: Response samples followed a median around 11 months of treatment, range 6 to 36.

V was shortened by 5 bases and J by 0 bases, with 14 bases between the two germline ends. CDR3 length: 15 amino acids. The germline gives CDR1 SGHNT, CDR2 YENEEA. Profiling relied on immunoSEQ multiplex PCR, and the TCRdb table lists in-frame clones only, not all of them. The data contain 30,000 to 40,000 clones, roughly three quarters of them seen just once; the ten biggest clones take up roughly 26%. The receptor was derived from a human donor with chronic lymphocytic leukemia. The V call is TRBV11-3, the J call TRBJ2-7; TRBD1 might be the D (6 bases). Sequenced material: PBMCs, taken before ibrutinib treatment. CDR3 in amino acids: CASSDNRVSSYEQYF. Written as DNA, the CDR3 is TGTGCCAGCAGCGATAACAGGGTGAGCTCCTACGAGCAGTACTTC. The whole variable domain, remainder taken from reference TRBV11-3 and TRBJ2-7, is EAGVVQSPRYKIIEKKQPVAFWCNPISGHNTLYWYLQNLGQGPELLIRYENEEAVDDSQLPKDRFSAERLKGVDSTLKIQPAELGDSAVYLCASSDNRVSSYEQYFGPGTRLTVT.